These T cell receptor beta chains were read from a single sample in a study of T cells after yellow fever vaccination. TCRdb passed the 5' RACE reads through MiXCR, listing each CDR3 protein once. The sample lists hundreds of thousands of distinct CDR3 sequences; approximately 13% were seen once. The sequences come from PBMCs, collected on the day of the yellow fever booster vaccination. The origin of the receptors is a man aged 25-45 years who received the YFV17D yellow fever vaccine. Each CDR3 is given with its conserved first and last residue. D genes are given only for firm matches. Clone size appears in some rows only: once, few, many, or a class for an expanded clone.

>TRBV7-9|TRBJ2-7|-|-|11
TGTGCCAGCAGCCCCGGGCCCGGCATCATCTTC
CASSPGPGIIF
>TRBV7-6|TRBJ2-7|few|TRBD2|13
TGTGCCAGCAGCGGGGGACTAATCCACGAGCAGTACTTC
CASSGGLIHEQYF
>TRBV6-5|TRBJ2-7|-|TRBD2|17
TGTGCCAGCAGCTCCCTCCTGGCGGGAGAAGCGTCCTACGAGCAGTACTTC
CASSSLLAGEASYEQYF
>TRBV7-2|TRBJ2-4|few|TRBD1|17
TGTGCCAGCAGCTCGCGACAGGGGGAATCCCCCGGGGGCATTCAGTACTTC
CASSSRQGESPGGIQYF
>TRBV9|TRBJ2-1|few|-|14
TGTGCCAGCAGCGTGGGGGGACTTTACAATGAGCAGTTCTTC
CASSVGGLYNEQFF
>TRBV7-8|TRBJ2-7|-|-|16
TGTGCCAGCAAGCCGAGAGAGACAGCGAGCTCCTACGAGCAGTACTTC
CASKPRETASSYEQYF
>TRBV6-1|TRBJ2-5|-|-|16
TGTGCCAGCAGTGAAGGAAGGGGAGCGGAACAAGAGACCCAGTACTTC
CASSEGRGAEQETQYF
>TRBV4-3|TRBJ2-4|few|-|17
TGCGCCAGCAGCCAAGATTGGGGGACGGGTTCCGTAGACATTCAGTACTTC
CASSQDWGTGSVDIQYF
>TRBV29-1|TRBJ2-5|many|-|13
TGCAGCGTGGGAGGGGGTTCTGGAGAGACCCAGTACTTC
CSVGGGSGETQYF
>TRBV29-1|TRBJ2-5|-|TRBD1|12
TGCAGCGTTCAACAGGGGATCGAGACCCAGTACTTC
CSVQQGIETQYF
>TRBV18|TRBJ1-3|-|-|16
TGTGCCAGCTCACCACCGAACGGGTTGACTGGAAACACCATATATTTT
CASSPPNGLTGNTIYF